The clone carrying this TCR beta chain was counted a few times. Germline and junction disagree at one end, which may indicate a read error. Assay used: immunoSEQ multiplex PCR; TCRdb lists only in-frame clones, some missing. The repertoire has about 300,000 clones, roughly nine tenths of them found once; the top ten carry roughly 1.9%. These data are taken from a study of blood T cell repertoires in COVID-19. Background on the study: COVID-19 samples, acute and convalescent, were from the United States, Italy and Spain. From T cells, B-cell-depleted T cells, or PBMCs came the material, which was cDNA or gDNA.

Seattle's cohort entered during active infection and was followed longitudinally. The V gene's germline CDR1 is SGHNT and CDR2 YYREEE (reference sequence). The CDR3 extends over 13 amino acids. The material sequenced was peripheral blood. The TCR sequence derives from a woman aged 25 to 45 with COVID-19, enrolled during active disease. This chain links TRBV5-4 with TRBJ1-1; D is unresolved. CDR3 sequence: CASRLGMNTEAFF. As DNA, the CDR3 is TGTGCCAGCAGATTGGGTATGAACACTGAAGCTTTCTTT.